The TCR beta chain described here comes from a study of T-cell memory formation after mild COVID-19. Study-level points and caveats: Day 15 to 85 contracting clones showed balanced CD4/CD8; later expanders leaned CD4+. There were some responding clones in pre-infection memory, which suggested that cross-reactive memory had joined.

Per germline, CDR1 SGHDT and CDR2 YYEEEE. V was clipped by 4 bases and J by 4 bases, with 17 bases between them. The CDR3 covers 15 residues. Regarding this clonotype: Antigen specificity is unknown.

Barcoded TCR alpha and TCR beta cDNA libraries with UMIs came from 5'RACE using constant-segment primers. Each CDR3 protein gets one entry after TCRdb re-called the 5' RACE reads with MiXCR. This sample has around 80,000 distinct CDR3 sequences, with more than 10% found just once. The sequence derives from a man aged 18 to 29 who had mild COVID-19 (a few samples of this study predate the infection). Cell type and time point are not known. The sequenced sample consisted of PBMCs or a T cell subset sorted from them (not recorded which). The chain joins TRBV5-6 to TRBJ2-5; no reliable D call. CDR3 amino acids: CASSPLPRKGETQYF. The CDR3 coding sequence is TGTGCCAGCAGCCCCCTCCCAAGGAAGGGAGAGACCCAGTACTTC.